This TCR beta chain stems from a study of blood T cell repertoires in COVID-19. About the research overall: Donors in the United States, Italy and Spain gave samples during acute or convalescent COVID-19. PBMCs, B-cell-depleted T cells, or T cells provided the cDNA or gDNA that made up the material.

In the study's own analysis: How many nucleated cells were present was estimated from reference gene primer amplification. Libraries were prepared by immunoSEQ multiplex PCR; TCRdb keeps only in-frame clonotypes and omits some of them. The DNA gave D and trimming, while V, J and clone size come from that table. The sample lists fewer than 50,000 clones, approximately 80% occurring once. Germline assignment: CDR1 LNHDA and CDR2 SQIVND (reference sequence). The V segment lost 6 bases and the J segment 3 bases; nucleotides outside the gene matches: 7. There are 15 residues in the CDR3. This sequence was found in a human donor in a cohort sampled during active COVID-19. The sample taken for sequencing was peripheral blood. The J gene is TRBJ2-3, the V gene TRBV19; 9 bases map to TRBD2. CDR3 in DNA: TGTGCCAGTAGCCCTCGGGCGGGAGGGACAGATACGCAGTATTTT. Amino acid sequence: CASSPRAGGTDTQYF.